This T cell receptor beta chain was obtained from a study of human CD8 memory T cell subsets. With exhausted-like traits, TPEX cells were early memory CD8+ T cells that were CCR7+ PD-1+ TIGIT+. In each subset, RNA was taken from duplicate vials, each of under 180,000 sorted CD8+ T cells. Per the germline V gene, CDR1 is SGHRS and CDR2 is YFSETQ. This CDR3 contains 14 residues. The authors made TCR beta libraries using UMI-labeled 5' RACE. TCRdb reprocessed the 5' RACE reads and reports one entry per CDR3 protein, with no DNA. In all, the sample yields about 6,500 distinct CDR3 sequences. The source is a human donor in good health. The specimen was CD8+ T cells from PBMCs. This rearrangement joins TRBV5-1 to TRBJ2-7; TCRdb's D gene call, TRBD1, goes unchecked for lack of DNA. CDR3 sequence: CASSQGMGTYEQYF.